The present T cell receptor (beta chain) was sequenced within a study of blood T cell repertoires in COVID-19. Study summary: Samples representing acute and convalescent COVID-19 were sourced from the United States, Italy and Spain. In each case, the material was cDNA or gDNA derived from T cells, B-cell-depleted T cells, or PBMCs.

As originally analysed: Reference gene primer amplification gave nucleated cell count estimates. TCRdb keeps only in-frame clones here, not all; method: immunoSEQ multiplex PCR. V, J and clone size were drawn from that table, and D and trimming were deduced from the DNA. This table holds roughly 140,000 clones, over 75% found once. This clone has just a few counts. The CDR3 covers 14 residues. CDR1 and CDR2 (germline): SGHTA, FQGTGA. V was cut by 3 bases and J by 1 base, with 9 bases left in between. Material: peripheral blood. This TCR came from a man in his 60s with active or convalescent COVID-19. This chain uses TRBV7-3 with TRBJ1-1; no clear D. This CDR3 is CASSLGSENTEAFF. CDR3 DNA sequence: TGTGCCAGCAGCTTGGGCAGTGAGAACACTGAAGCTTTCTTT.